This T cell receptor beta chain was recovered during a study of blood T cell repertoires in COVID-19. Study at large: Specimens from acute and convalescent COVID-19 originated in the United States, Italy and Spain. From T cells, B-cell-depleted T cells, or PBMCs came the material, which was cDNA or gDNA.

The repertoire was sequenced with immunoSEQ multiplex PCR; TCRdb's copy has only in-frame clones and lacks some. The table has under 30,000 clones, 75% to 85% seen once. V was trimmed by 3 bases and J by 0 bases, leaving 14 bases between them. The CDR3 sequence is 16 residues long. From germline, CDR1 is LNHDA and CDR2 SQIVND (reference sequence). Sequencing used peripheral blood. The gene calls are TRBV19 and TRBJ1-2; D gene ambiguous. This clonotype was sampled from a human donor in a cohort sampled during active COVID-19. The CDR3 loop is CASSINLAEANYGYTF. The DNA of the CDR3 is TGTGCCAGTAGTATCAACCTGGCAGAAGCTAACTATGGCTACACCTTC.